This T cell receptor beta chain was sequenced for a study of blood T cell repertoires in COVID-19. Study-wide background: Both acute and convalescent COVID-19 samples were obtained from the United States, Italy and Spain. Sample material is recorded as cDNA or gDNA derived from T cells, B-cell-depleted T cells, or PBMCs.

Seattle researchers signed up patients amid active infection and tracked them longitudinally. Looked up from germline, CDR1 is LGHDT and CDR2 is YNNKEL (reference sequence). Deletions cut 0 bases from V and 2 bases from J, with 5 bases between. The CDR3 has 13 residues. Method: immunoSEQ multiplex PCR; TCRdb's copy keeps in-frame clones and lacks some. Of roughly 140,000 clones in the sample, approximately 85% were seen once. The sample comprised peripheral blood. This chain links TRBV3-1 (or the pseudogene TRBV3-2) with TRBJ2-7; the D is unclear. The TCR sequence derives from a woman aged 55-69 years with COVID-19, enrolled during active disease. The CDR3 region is CASSQELAYEQYF. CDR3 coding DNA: TGTGCCAGCAGCCAAGAGCTAGCCTACGAGCAGTACTTC.